The 17 T cell receptor beta chains below were found in one sample sequenced in a study of shared clonotypes between healthy human individuals. The assay was immunoSEQ multiplex PCR, and TCRdb's table has in-frame clones only and misses some. Of about 2.5 million clones in the sample, about 90% are singletons; the top ten hold 0.3% to 0.45%. Sequenced material: naive CD4+ T cells from PBMCs. Regarding subset: CD45RA+ positively selected. Receptors were obtained from a man between 18 and 29 years old in good health. Some clones in this sample may be carry-over from other donors' samples.

The chain links TRBV7-9 to TRBJ2-7, with D possibly TRBD2 on 6 matching bases. Germline V gene lookup returns CDR1 SEHNR and CDR2 FQNEAQ (reference sequence). V dropped 3 bases and J dropped 5 bases, with 11 bases sitting between them. The CDR3 runs 13 residues. CDR3 protein: CASSLASVDEQYF. CDR3 nucleotide sequence: TGTGCCAGCAGCTTGGCTAGCGTCGACGAGCAGTACTTC.

As for this clone: The same CDR3 can be traced to other DNA sequences in this sample. The chain recombines TRBV6-1 with TRBJ1-1; D remains ambiguous. CDR3 length: 14 amino acids. V was shortened by 2 bases and J by 0 bases, with 7 bases between the two germline ends. Looked up from germline, CDR1 is MNHNS and CDR2 is SASEGT. CDR3 bases: TGTGCCAGCAGTGAACGAGGTATGAACACTGAAGCTTTCTTT. Amino acids: CASSERGMNTEAFF.

The chain is built from TRBV23-1 and TRBJ2-4; 7 bases are a match to TRBD1. TRBV23-1 is placed among ORFs of uncertain function. V was clipped by 3 bases and J by 7 bases; unmatched bases: 9. CDR3 length: 15 amino acids. Here the CDR3 DNA reads TGCGCCAGCAGTCATGAAAGGGGGCTCCATAACATTCAGTACTTC. Protein product: CASSHERGLHNIQYF.

V and J are TRBV18 and TRBJ2-7, with a possible D match to TRBD2 (5 bases). There are 15 residues in the CDR3. Germline V gives CDR1 KGHSH, CDR2 LQKENI. With 0 bases removed from V and 6 bases from J, the gap between germline ends came to 15 bases. This chain's CDR3 is CASSPPPLASGEQYF. In DNA form, the CDR3 reads TGTGCCAGCTCACCACCCCCCCTAGCATCGGGCGAGCAGTACTTC.

The sample holds one count of this clone. Additional DNA sequences in this sample encode the identical CDR3. V usage is TRBV5-1 and J usage is TRBJ2-3; D is undetermined. The V gene's germline CDR1 is SGHRS and CDR2 YFSETQ. The CDR3 is 15 residues long. V was clipped by 4 bases and J by 0 bases, with 12 bases between them. In DNA, the CDR3 is TGCGCCAGCAGCGGCTCAGGTGCTAGCACAGATACGCAGTATTTT. This encodes CASSGSGASTDTQYF.

The chain joins TRBV9 to TRBJ2-1; 9 bases line up with TRBD1. J lost 3 bases, V lost 3 bases, and 4 bases had no gene match. CDR3 size: 15 residues. Germline CDR1 and CDR2: SGDLS and YYNGEE. Written as DNA, the CDR3 is TGTGCCAGCAGCGAGGGACAGGGTTTCTACAATGAGCAGTTCTTC. Protein sequence: CASSEGQGFYNEQFF.

A single count supports this clone. This chain uses TRBV5-1 with TRBJ2-5; D is perhaps TRBD2 (6 bases). Per the germline V gene, CDR1 is SGHRS and CDR2 is YFSETQ. CDR3 length: 17 residues. The V end was cut by 3 bases, the J end by 7 bases, with 25 bases between. The CDR3: CASSSFADWSGAGTQYF. CDR3 sequence (DNA): TGCGCCAGCAGCTCCTTCGCGGATTGGTCGGGAGCCGGGACCCAGTACTTC.

About this clone itself: The same CDR3 arises from other DNA sequences in this sample as well. The rearrangement joins TRBV30 to TRBJ1-3; D not certain. Trimming pared 5 bases from V and 2 bases from J, leaving 4 bases between. The CDR3 sequence is 11 residues long. Looked up from germline, CDR1 is GTSNPN and CDR2 is SVGIG (reference sequence). The CDR3 sequence is CAWGTGNTIYF. Here the CDR3 DNA reads TGTGCCTGGGGAACTGGAAACACCATATATTTT.

The gene calls are TRBV27 and TRBJ2-4, with D perhaps matching TRBD1 (6 bases). Germline CDR1 and CDR2: MNHEY and SMNVEV (reference sequence). This CDR3 contains 12 residues. Trimming pared 9 bases from V and 8 bases from J, leaving 14 bases between. The CDR3: CASSGTWDIQYF. CDR3 sequence (DNA): TGTGCCAGTTCCGGGACATGGGACATTCAGTACTTC.

V gene TRBV6-5 combines with J gene TRBJ1-2; D gene unclear. Per the germline V gene, CDR1 is MNHEY and CDR2 is SVGAGI. Trimming removed 0 bases from V and 7 bases from J, with 12 bases in between. CDR3 length: 14 residues. CDR3 protein: CASSYSGPNGGYTF. The CDR3 coding sequence is TGTGCCAGCAGTTACTCCGGCCCGAACGGTGGCTACACCTTC.

The chain links TRBV9 to TRBJ2-7; the D is unclear. Germline V CDR1 and CDR2: SGDLS, YYNGEE. Deletions cut 2 bases from V and 2 bases from J, with 11 bases between. There are 14 residues in the CDR3. For the CDR3, the DNA is TGTGCCAGCAGCGTCCGAGACGGAACCTACGAGCAGTACTTC. It yields the protein CASSVRDGTYEQYF.

The gene calls are TRBV30 and TRBJ2-5; 13 nucleotides agree with TRBD2. The CDR3 is made up of 14 amino acids. V was pared by 5 bases and J by 3 bases, with 3 bases of the junction left unmatched. Germline CDR1 GTSNPN, CDR2 SVGIG (reference sequence). This CDR3 is CAWGGTSGKETQYF. Written as DNA, the CDR3 is TGTGCCTGGGGCGGGACTAGCGGGAAAGAGACCCAGTACTTC.

The V and J genes are TRBV4-1 and TRBJ2-1; 10 bases fit TRBD1. V was clipped by 1 base and J by 9 bases; unmatched bases: 9. The CDR3 runs to 16 residues. Looked up from germline, CDR1 is MGHRA and CDR2 is YSYEKL. CDR3 region: CASSQVGTGAIGEQFF. In DNA form, the CDR3 reads TGCGCCAGCAGCCAAGTAGGGACAGGGGCAATAGGTGAGCAGTTCTTC.

The chain's CDR3 is CASSYSGLEQFF. The CDR3 DNA is TGTGCCAGCAGTTACTCGGGGCTTGAGCAGTTCTTC. The chain carries TRBV28 and TRBJ2-1; the D call may be TRBD1 or TRBD2 (5 bases each). The V end was cut by 4 bases, the J end by 9 bases, with 10 bases between. There are 12 residues in the CDR3. Germline loops: CDR1 MDHEN, CDR2 SYDVKM.

The chain employs TRBV28 and TRBJ2-3, with D perhaps TRBD1 (5 bases). V lost 7 bases, J lost 10 bases, and 21 bases lay in between. The CDR3 covers 14 residues. The germline V gene has CDR1 MDHEN and CDR2 SYDVKM. This CDR3 is CASTMVSGFSAQYF. The DNA for the CDR3 is TGTGCCAGCACCATGGTGTCAGGGTTTTCGGCGCAGTATTTT. The full variable domain, completed using reference TRBV28 and TRBJ2-3, is DVKVTQSSRYLVKRTGEKVFLECVQDMDHENMFWYRQDPGLGLRLIYFSYDVKMKEKGDIPEGYSVSREKKERFSLILESASTNQTSMYLCASTMVSGFSAQYFGPGTRLTVL.

The V and J genes are TRBV2 and TRBJ2-2, with 9 bases aligning to TRBD2. Germline CDR1 and CDR2: SNHLY and FYNNEI. The CDR3 consists of 16 residues. V lost 5 bases to trimming and J lost 5 bases; unmatched junction nucleotides: 9. CDR3 DNA sequence: TGTGCCAGCAGTTTGTTAGCGGGAGATTTGACCGGGGAGCTGTTTTTT. Its protein product is CASSLLAGDLTGELFF. The full variable domain, rest sourced from reference TRBV2 and TRBJ2-2, is EPEVTQTPSHQVTQMGQEVILRCVPISNHLYFYWYRQILGQKVEFLVSFYNNEISEKSEIFDDQFSVERPDGSNFTLKIRSTKLEDSAMYFCASSLLAGDLTGELFFGEGSRLTVL.

V is TRBV10-3 and J is TRBJ2-7, with 9 bases identical to TRBD1. Germline trimming cut 6 bases from V and 3 bases from J; bases unmatched to any gene: 6. The CDR3 length is 14 residues. CDR1 is ENHRY and CDR2 is SYGVKD in the germline V gene. The CDR3 here is CAISRDRDSYEQYF. The CDR3 DNA reads TGTGCCATCAGCCGGGACAGGGACAGCTACGAGCAGTACTTC.